This T cell receptor beta chain was sequenced during a study of cytomegalovirus exposure and HLA in healthy donors. Study findings and constraints: The authors enumerated over 150 TCR beta chains as linked to cytomegalovirus. Rarity characterized most TCR sequences, yet some public TCRs appeared in many donors.

Produced via immunoSEQ multiplex PCR; TCRdb's table is partial and in-frame only. In the table there are 90,000 to 110,000 clones, 70% to 90% of which are singletons. The CDR3 has 14 residues. The V gene lost 5 bases and the J gene lost 1 base, with 11 bases spanning the gap. Germline-derived CDR1 and CDR2 are SGHNT and YENEEA. Details on this clone: The antigen is unknown.

This TCR was sampled from a woman between 18 and 29 years old in good health and CMV-seropositive. The sample was PBMCs. The chain has TRBV11-3 and TRBJ1-1; possible D gene TRBD1, 6 bases. DNA of the CDR3: TGTGCCAGCAGCCCCATAGGGGGGAACACTGAAGCTTTCTTT. Encoded protein: CASSPIGGNTEAFF.